Below, 32 T cell receptor beta chains from the same sample are listed, as sequenced in a study of OX40 agonist ivuxolimab in advanced cancers. TCRdb's copy holds only in-frame clones and misses some; the assay was immunoSEQ multiplex PCR. This table has approximately 39,000 clones, nearly 90% appearing once. This specimen consisted of CD4+ or CD8+ T cells sorted from blood, obtained in a trial of the OX40 agonist ivuxolimab. These receptors came from an adult with an advanced solid tumor such as melanoma, head and neck, liver or kidney cancer.

This rearrangement joins TRBV7-9 to TRBJ1-1, with 12 bases fitting TRBD1. CDR1 SEHNR and CDR2 FQNEAQ come from the germline V gene (reference sequence). V lost 2 bases and J lost 10; bases outside the gene matches: 8. The CDR3 has 15 amino acids. CDR3 nucleotide sequence: TGTGCCAGCAGCTTAAGGGGGACAGGGGGCTGGGGAGCTTTCTTT. Residues: CASSLRGTGGWGAFF.

V is TRBV6-4 and J is TRBJ2-3; D unresolved. This CDR3 spans 14 amino acids. Trimming removed 0 bases from V and 2 bases from J, with 6 bases in between. Germline-derived CDR1 and CDR2 are MRHNA and SNTAGT. The CDR3 protein is CASSDSRTTDTQYF. In DNA form, the CDR3 reads TGTGCCAGCAGTGACTCGAGGACCACAGATACGCAGTATTTT.

The chain's CDR3 is CASSLDPSGGRVDTQYF. The CDR3 nucleotides are TGTGCCAGCAGCTTAGACCCTAGCGGGGGGCGTGTAGATACGCAGTATTTT. This chain links TRBV11-2 with TRBJ2-3, with 11 bases fitting TRBD2. Germline CDR1 reads SGHAT; CDR2 reads FQNNGV. J gave up 5 bases and V 0 bases, and 7 bases lay outside the gene matches. CDR3 length: 17 residues.

The chain uses TRBV27 and TRBJ2-7; 8 positions match TRBD2. The CDR3 totals 14 residues. The V and J ends lost 2 bases and 3 bases, in that order; junction bases with no gene match: 3. Germline-derived CDR1 and CDR2 are MNHEY and SMNVEV (reference sequence). CDR3 nucleotide sequence: TGTGCCAGCAGTTTAGCGGGGGGCCGCTACGAGCAGTACTTC. It is translated as CASSLAGGRYEQYF.

The chain is built from TRBV2 and TRBJ2-1, with no clear D. CDR3 size: 15 residues. Germline CDR1 reads SNHLY; CDR2 reads FYNNEI. The V gene lost 5 bases and the J gene lost 0 bases, with 11 bases spanning the gap. The CDR3 reads CASSPTVSSYNEQFF. The CDR3 bases are TGTGCCAGCAGTCCTACGGTGAGCTCCTACAATGAGCAGTTCTTC.

The rearrangement joins TRBV11-1 to TRBJ2-7; 7 nucleotides match TRBD2. This CDR3 spans 16 amino acids. The J segment lost 1 base and the V segment lost 1 base, leaving 7 bases of the junction unmatched. Per germline, CDR1 SGHAT and CDR2 FQDESV (reference sequence). CDR3 protein: CASSLEGAGKSYEQYF. The DNA for the CDR3 is TGTGCCAGCAGCTTAGAGGGAGCGGGGAAATCCTACGAGCAGTACTTC.

The rearrangement joins TRBV9 to TRBJ1-2; D gene ambiguous. Trimming stripped 3 bases from V and 4 bases from J, with 4 bases between. Germline V gene sequence: CDR1 SGDLS, CDR2 YYNGEE. The CDR3 spans 11 residues. The CDR3 DNA reads TGTGCCAGCAGCGGATCCTATGGCTACACCTTC. Its translation is CASSGSYGYTF. Based on the CDR3 plus reference TRBV9 and TRBJ1-2, the full variable domain is DSGVTQTPKHLITATGQRVTLRCSPRSGDLSVYWYQQSLDQGLQFLIQYYNGEERAKGNILERFSAQQFPDLHSELNLSSLELGDSALYFCASSGSYGYTFGSGTRLTVV.

This chain connects TRBV28 to TRBJ1-3; D might be TRBD1 (6 bases). Germline CDR1 reads MDHEN; CDR2 reads SYDVKM. The V gene lost 0 bases and the J gene lost 3 bases, with 9 bases spanning the gap. The CDR3 totals 15 residues. The DNA of the CDR3 is TGTGCCAGCAGTTTATGGACAGGTAGTGGAAACACCATATATTTT. Amino acids: CASSLWTGSGNTIYF.

The chain is built from TRBV7-9 and TRBJ1-1, with TRBD1 identical over 8 bases. Germline V gives CDR1 SEHNR, CDR2 FQNEAQ (reference sequence). This CDR3 has 13 residues. Trimming took 5 bases from V and 4 from J; bases not matched to a gene: 3. CDR3 in amino acids: CASSPGGITEAFF. As DNA, the CDR3 is TGTGCCAGCAGCCCAGGGGGCATCACTGAAGCTTTCTTT.

The chain combines TRBV7-2 with TRBJ2-7, with a tentative D call TRBD1 (6 bases). CDR3 length: 13 residues. Germline CDR1 is SGHTA and CDR2 is FQGNSA. V was cut by 6 bases and J by 2 bases, with 11 bases left in between. In nucleotides, the CDR3 is TGTGCCAGCAGGGGACAACCTACCTACGAGCAGTACTTC. Translated, it gives CASRGQPTYEQYF. The entire variable domain, with the rest obtained from reference TRBV7-2 and TRBJ2-7, is as follows: GAGVSQSPSNKVTEKGKDVELRCDPISGHTALYWYRQSLGQGLEFLIYFQGNSAPDKSGLPSDRFSAERTGGSVSTLTIQRTQQEDSAVYLCASRGQPTYEQYFGPGTRLTVT.

For this clone: The sample holds other DNA sequences that translate to the same CDR3. The CDR3: CASSLSYEQYF. CDR3 in DNA: TGTGCCAGCAGCCTGAGCTACGAGCAGTACTTC. The V gene is TRBV7-2, the J gene TRBJ2-7; the D is unclear. Looked up from germline, CDR1 is SGHTA and CDR2 is FQGNSA. The CDR3 runs to 11 residues. Trimming took 5 bases from V and 3 from J, leaving 5 bases between them.

The V and J genes are TRBV7-6 and TRBJ2-1; D possibly uses TRBD1 or TRBD2 (5 bases each). Germline CDR1 and CDR2: SGHVS and FNYEAQ. This CDR3 spans 14 amino acids. V lost 3 bases and J lost 4, with 10 bases in between. CDR3: CASSLGDRYNEQFF. The CDR3 DNA is TGTGCCAGCAGCTTGGGGGATAGGTACAATGAGCAGTTCTTC.

This chain connects TRBV19 to TRBJ2-1, with D maybe TRBD2 (6 bases). V was clipped by 3 bases and J by 5 bases, with 8 bases between them. The germline gives CDR1 LNHDA, CDR2 SQIVND (reference sequence). This CDR3 region has 13 residues. The DNA of the CDR3 is TGTGCCAGTAGTATCGGAGGGAACAATGAGCAGTTCTTC. Amino acid sequence: CASSIGGNNEQFF.

The chain links TRBV27 to TRBJ1-1; no clear D gene. Looked up from germline, CDR1 is MNHEY and CDR2 is SMNVEV (reference sequence). Deletions cut 6 bases from V and 4 bases from J, with 15 bases between. The length of the CDR3 is 14 residues. CDR3 nucleotides: TGTGCCAGCAGCTGGTCCTATGGGAGCACTGAAGCTTTCTTT. This codes for CASSWSYGSTEAFF.

This sequence joins TRBV6-5 and TRBJ1-4, with 8 bases lining up with TRBD1. This CDR3 has 15 residues. The V gene's germline CDR1 is MNHEY and CDR2 SVGAGI. V was pared by 6 bases and J by 5 bases, with 8 bases of the junction left unmatched. The chain's CDR3 is CASRVTRGPNEKLFF. The CDR3 nucleotides are TGTGCCAGCAGAGTAACCAGGGGGCCGAATGAAAAACTGTTTTTT.

The rearrangement uses TRBV11-2 and TRBJ2-3; 9 nucleotides line up with TRBD2. V trimming: 3 bases; J trimming: 6 bases; junction bases outside the gene matches: 10. This CDR3 region has 16 residues. CDR1 is SGHAT and CDR2 is FQNNGV in the germline V gene. CDR3 DNA: TGTGCCAGCAGCTTCCTTACAGCGGGGGGTCTCGATACGCAGTATTTT. This encodes CASSFLTAGGLDTQYF.

This clone was seen once. The chain links TRBV11-2 to TRBJ2-5, with TRBD1 identical over 7 bases. CDR1 is SGHAT, CDR2 FQNNGV, per germline. The V gene end was trimmed by 0 bases and the J gene end by 2 bases; junction bases not matched to a gene: 12. This CDR3 spans 18 amino acids. The CDR3 sequence is CASSLEPISRQGQETQYF. DNA for the CDR3: TGTGCCAGCAGCTTAGAGCCAATTTCCCGACAGGGACAAGAGACCCAGTACTTC. The full variable domain, with the rest looked up from reference TRBV11-2 and TRBJ2-5, is EAGVAQSPRYKIIEKRQSVAFWCNPISGHATLYWYQQILGQGPKLLIQFQNNGVVDDSQLPKDRFSAERLKGVDSTLKIQPAKLEDSAVYLCASSLEPISRQGQETQYFGPGTRLLVL.

This clone has just one count. The rearrangement uses TRBV9 and TRBJ1-2; D might be TRBD1 (5 bases). The CDR3 has 16 amino acids. Germline V CDR1 and CDR2: SGDLS, YYNGEE. Trimming shortened V by 0 bases and J by 5 bases, and 17 bases separated the two germline ends. This CDR3 is CASSVGAEGAGYGYTF. Written as DNA, the CDR3 is TGTGCCAGCAGCGTAGGGGCGGAAGGGGCAGGGTATGGCTACACCTTC.

V gene TRBV2 combines with J gene TRBJ2-7; TRBD1 matches at 9 bases. V lost 7 bases and J lost 3; bases outside the gene matches: 1. The CDR3 totals 12 residues. Germline V CDR1 and CDR2: SNHLY, FYNNEI. The CDR3 DNA is TGTGCCAGCAAGGACAGGGGCTACGAGCAGTACTTC. Residues: CASKDRGYEQYF.

The chain links TRBV7-9 to TRBJ1-5; the D gene is possibly TRBD1 (5 bases). This CDR3 comprises 14 residues. Germline CDR1 SEHNR, CDR2 FQNEAQ (reference sequence). Trimming took off 6 bases at V and 4 bases at J, with 13 bases between the two ends. For the CDR3, the DNA is TGTGCCAGCAGTCCCCCGGGGGTAAATCAGCCCCAGCATTTT. Translated: CASSPPGVNQPQHF. Based on the CDR3 plus reference TRBV7-9 and TRBJ1-5, the full variable domain is DTGVSQNPRHKITKRGQNVTFRCDPISEHNRLYWYRQTLGQGPEFLTYFQNEAQLEKSRLLSDRFSAERPKGSFSTLEIQRTEQGDSAMYLCASSPPGVNQPQHFGDGTRLSIL.

This chain uses TRBV11-3 with TRBJ1-5; D possibly corresponds to TRBD1 (6 bases). Germline CDR1 SGHNT, CDR2 YENEEA. V lost 3 bases to trimming and J lost 3 bases, with 12 bases between them. There are 15 residues in the CDR3. CDR3 nucleotides: TGTGCCAGCAGCTTGACAGGCGACTTCAATCAGCCCCAGCATTTT. As protein: CASSLTGDFNQPQHF.

This clone showed up just once. The chain is built from TRBV5-5 and TRBJ2-7, with D perhaps matching TRBD1 (6 bases). Germline values: CDR1 SGHKS, CDR2 YYEKEE (reference sequence). The CDR3 has 15 amino acids. V was pared by 1 base and J by 2 bases, with 13 bases between. The CDR3 spells CASSLSPAGAYEQYF. The CDR3 DNA is TGTGCCAGCAGCTTGAGTCCGGCAGGGGCCTACGAGCAGTACTTC.

The chain links TRBV29-1 to TRBJ2-5; D possibly corresponds to TRBD2 (6 bases). Deletions cut 4 bases from V and 10 bases from J, with 7 bases between. The germline gives CDR1 SQVTM, CDR2 ANQGSEA. The CDR3 is 9 residues long. The CDR3 region is CSVGLGQYF. The CDR3 DNA reads as TGCAGCGTTGGACTAGGCCAGTACTTC. The complete variable domain, with remaining parts taken from reference TRBV29-1 and TRBJ2-5, reads SAVISQKPSRDICQRGTSLTIQCQVDSQVTMMFWYRQQPGQSLTLIATANQGSEATYESGFVIDKFPISRPNLTFSTLTVSNMSPEDSSIYLCSVGLGQYFGPGTRLLVL.

V gene TRBV2 combines with J gene TRBJ2-5; 9 bases are a match to TRBD1. CDR3 length: 15 amino acids. Trimming took 7 bases from V and 3 from J; bases not matched to a gene: 9. Germline V gene data show CDR1 as SNHLY and CDR2 as FYNNEI. Written as DNA, the CDR3 is TGTGCCAGCAATCCCATAAGACAGGGGGAAGAGACCCAGTACTTC. Its translation is CASNPIRQGEETQYF.

The CDR3, as DNA: TGTGCCAGCAGCCCGGGACATTCCACCTACGAGCAGTACTTC. Protein: CASSPGHSTYEQYF. The chain recombines TRBV13 with TRBJ2-7; possibly TRBD1 for D (6 bases). The CDR3 is 14 amino acids. Germline-derived CDR1 and CDR2 are PRHDT and FYEKMQ (reference sequence). Trimming removed 5 bases at V and 2 bases at J, with 13 bases between.

V and J are TRBV4-1 and TRBJ2-1; 8 bases fit TRBD1. The CDR3 runs 14 residues. Germline V lookup: CDR1 MGHRA, CDR2 YSYEKL. V lost 4 bases, J lost 5 bases, and 4 bases stayed unmatched. This CDR3 is CASSLDRVDNEQFF. For the CDR3, the DNA is TGCGCCAGCAGCCTGGACAGGGTGGACAATGAGCAGTTCTTC.

DNA for the CDR3: TGTGCCAGCAGTTTCCCCATCACAGGGCCCCAAGAGACCCAGTACTTC. This gives the protein CASSFPITGPQETQYF. The chain links TRBV28 to TRBJ2-5; weak D call: TRBD1 (6 bases). This CDR3 contains 16 residues. CDR1 and CDR2 (germline): MDHEN, SYDVKM. Deletions cut 3 bases from V and 1 base from J, with 15 bases between.

The chain couples TRBV10-2 to TRBJ2-5, with 7 nucleotides matching TRBD1. The germline V gene has CDR1 WSHSY and CDR2 SAAADI. This CDR3 comprises 15 residues. J lost 5 bases, V lost 4 bases, and 10 bases had no gene match. CDR3 protein: CASSGRNRGDETQYF. Here the CDR3 DNA reads TGCGCCAGCAGTGGCCGGAACAGGGGTGACGAGACCCAGTACTTC.

The rearrangement joins TRBV30 to TRBJ2-7, with 7 nucleotides matching TRBD1. Germline values: CDR1 GTSNPN, CDR2 SVGIG (reference sequence). The J segment lost 3 bases and the V segment lost 2 bases, leaving 7 bases of the junction unmatched. This CDR3 region has 14 residues. For the CDR3, the DNA is TGTGCCTGGAGTCTGACAGGGTTAGGCTACGAGCAGTACTTC. It encodes CAWSLTGLGYEQYF.

CDR3 sequence: CASRDPGRYGKEQYF. CDR3 nucleotides: TGCGCCAGCAGAGACCCGGGCCGATACGGCAAAGAGCAGTACTTC. This rearrangement joins TRBV10-1 to TRBJ2-7; no clear D gene. This CDR3 has 15 residues. Germline V CDR1 and CDR2: WNHNN, SYGVQD (reference sequence). Trimming removed 6 bases at V and 7 bases at J, with 22 bases between.

With regard to this clone: This specimen includes other DNA sequences encoding the same CDR3. The J gene is TRBJ1-5, the V gene TRBV6-5; TRBD1 is a possible D gene (6 bases). Per germline, CDR1 MNHEY and CDR2 SVGAGI. CDR3 length: 14 amino acids. V lost 4 bases and J lost 4, with 11 bases in between. Here the CDR3 DNA reads TGTGCCAGCAGTTGGGGGCAGGGGAATCAGCCCCAGCATTTT. The encoded protein is CASSWGQGNQPQHF.

V gene TRBV10-3 combines with J gene TRBJ2-2, with TRBD2 matching over 10 bases. The CDR3 covers 16 residues. CDR1 ENHRY and CDR2 SYGVKD come from the germline V gene. The J segment lost 4 bases and the V segment lost 5 bases, leaving 7 bases of the junction unmatched. The CDR3 region has the DNA TGTGCCATCAGTTCCTCTGGACTAGCGGCCACCGGGGAGCTGTTTTTT. Amino acids: CAISSSGLAATGELFF.